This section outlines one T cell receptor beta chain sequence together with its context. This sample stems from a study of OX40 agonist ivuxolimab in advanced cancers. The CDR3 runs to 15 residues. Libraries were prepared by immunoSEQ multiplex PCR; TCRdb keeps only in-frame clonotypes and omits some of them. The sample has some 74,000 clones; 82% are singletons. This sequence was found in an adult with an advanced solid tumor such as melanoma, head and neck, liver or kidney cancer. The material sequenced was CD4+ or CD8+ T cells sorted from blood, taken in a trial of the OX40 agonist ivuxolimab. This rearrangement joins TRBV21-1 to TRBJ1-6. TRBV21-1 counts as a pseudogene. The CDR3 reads CASSKAGRPNSPLHF. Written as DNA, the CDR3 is TGTGCCAGCAGCAAAGCGGGTAGACCTAATTCACCCCTCCACTTT.